The clone carrying this T cell receptor (beta chain) was seen a handful of times. These data come from a study of identical twins. V was shortened by 6 bases and J by 4 bases, with 10 bases between the two germline ends. The CDR3 covers 13 residues. In TCRdb, the 5' RACE reads were re-called with MiXCR into one record per CDR3 protein. The sample consists of fewer than 900,000 distinct CDR3 sequences, 21% of them appearing once. This same sample was also taken into another study, of T cells expressing NK-cell markers.

This rearrangement joins TRBV12-3 or TRBV12-4 to TRBJ2-1, with D possibly matching TRBD1 (6 bases). This receptor was obtained from a woman younger than 30 in good health. Sequenced input: PBMCs. CDR3 bases: TGTGCCAGCAGACCAACAGGGTACAATGAGCAGTTCTTC. Protein product: CASRPTGYNEQFF.